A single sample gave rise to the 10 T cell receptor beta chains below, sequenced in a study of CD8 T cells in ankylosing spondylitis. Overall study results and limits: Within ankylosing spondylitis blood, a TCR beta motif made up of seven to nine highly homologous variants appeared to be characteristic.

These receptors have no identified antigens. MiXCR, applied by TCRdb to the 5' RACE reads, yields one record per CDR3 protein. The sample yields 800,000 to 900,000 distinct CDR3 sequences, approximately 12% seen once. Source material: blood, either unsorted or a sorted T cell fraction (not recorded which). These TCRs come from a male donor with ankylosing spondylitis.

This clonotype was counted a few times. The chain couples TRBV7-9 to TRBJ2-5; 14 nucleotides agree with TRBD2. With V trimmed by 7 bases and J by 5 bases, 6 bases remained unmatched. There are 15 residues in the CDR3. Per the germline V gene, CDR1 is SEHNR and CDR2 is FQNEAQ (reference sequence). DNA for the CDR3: TGTGCCAGCACCTTTGGGACTAGCGGGAGTGAGACCCAGTACTTC. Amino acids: CASTFGTSGSETQYF.

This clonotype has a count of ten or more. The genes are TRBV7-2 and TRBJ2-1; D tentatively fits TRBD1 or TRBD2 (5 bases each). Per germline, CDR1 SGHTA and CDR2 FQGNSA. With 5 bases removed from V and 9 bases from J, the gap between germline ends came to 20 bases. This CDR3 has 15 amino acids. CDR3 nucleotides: TGTGCCAGCAGCCCAATACAGCGGTCGAGGGGTGAGCAGTTCTTC. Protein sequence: CASSPIQRSRGEQFF. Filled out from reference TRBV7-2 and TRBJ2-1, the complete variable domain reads GAGVSQSPSNKVTEKGKDVELRCDPISGHTALYWYRQSLGQGLEFLIYFQGNSAPDKSGLPSDRFSAERTGGSVSTLTIQRTQQEDSAVYLCASSPIQRSRGEQFFGPGTRLTVL.

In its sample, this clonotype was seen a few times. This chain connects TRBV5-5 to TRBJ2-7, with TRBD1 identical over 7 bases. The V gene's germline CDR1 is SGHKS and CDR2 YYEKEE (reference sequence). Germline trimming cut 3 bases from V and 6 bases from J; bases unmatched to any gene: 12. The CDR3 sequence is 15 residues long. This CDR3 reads CASSSAPSGQAEQYF. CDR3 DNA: TGTGCCAGCAGCTCAGCCCCGTCCGGACAGGCCGAGCAGTACTTC.

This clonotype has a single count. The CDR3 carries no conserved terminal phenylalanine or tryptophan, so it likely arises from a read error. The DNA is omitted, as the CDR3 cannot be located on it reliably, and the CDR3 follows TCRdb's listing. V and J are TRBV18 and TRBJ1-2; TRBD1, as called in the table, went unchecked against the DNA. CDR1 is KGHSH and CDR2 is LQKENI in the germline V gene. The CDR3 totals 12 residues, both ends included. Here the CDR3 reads CASSPEGDAHGT.

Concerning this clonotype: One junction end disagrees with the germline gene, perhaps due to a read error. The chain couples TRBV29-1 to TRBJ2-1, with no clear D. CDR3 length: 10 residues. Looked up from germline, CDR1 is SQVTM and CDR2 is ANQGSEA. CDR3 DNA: TGCAGCGCACTCTACAATGAGCAGCTCTTC. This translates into CSALYNEQLF.

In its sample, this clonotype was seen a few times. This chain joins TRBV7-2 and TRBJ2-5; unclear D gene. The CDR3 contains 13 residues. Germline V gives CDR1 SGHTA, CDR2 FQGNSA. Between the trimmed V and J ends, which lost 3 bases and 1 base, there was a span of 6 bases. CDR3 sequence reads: CASSFNGQETQYF. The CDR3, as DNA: TGTGCCAGCAGCTTCAACGGCCAAGAGACCCAGTACTTC.

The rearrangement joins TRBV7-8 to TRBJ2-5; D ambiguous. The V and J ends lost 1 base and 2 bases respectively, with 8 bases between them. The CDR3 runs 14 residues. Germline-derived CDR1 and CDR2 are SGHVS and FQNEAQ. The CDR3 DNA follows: TGTGCCAGCAGCTTAGTACAGATTCAAGAGACCCAGTACTTC. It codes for CASSLVQIQETQYF. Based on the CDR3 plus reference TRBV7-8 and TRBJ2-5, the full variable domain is GAGVSQSPRYKVAKRGQDVALRCDPISGHVSLFWYQQALGQGPEFLTYFQNEAQLDKSGLPSDRFFAERPEGSVSTLKIQRTQQEDSAVYLCASSLVQIQETQYFGPGTRLLVL.

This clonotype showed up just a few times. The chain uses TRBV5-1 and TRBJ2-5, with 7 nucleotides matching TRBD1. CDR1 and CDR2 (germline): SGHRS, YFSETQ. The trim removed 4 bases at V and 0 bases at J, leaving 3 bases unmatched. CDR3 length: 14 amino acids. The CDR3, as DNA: TGCGCCAGCAGCCTACAGGGGAACCAAGAGACCCAGTACTTC. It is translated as CASSLQGNQETQYF.

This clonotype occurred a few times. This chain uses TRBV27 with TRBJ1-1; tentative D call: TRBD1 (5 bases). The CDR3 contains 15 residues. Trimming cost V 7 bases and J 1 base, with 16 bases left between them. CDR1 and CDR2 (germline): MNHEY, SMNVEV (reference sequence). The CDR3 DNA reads TGTGCCAGCAAGCTCAATGGACACCAGAACACTGAAGCTTTCTTT. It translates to CASKLNGHQNTEAFF.

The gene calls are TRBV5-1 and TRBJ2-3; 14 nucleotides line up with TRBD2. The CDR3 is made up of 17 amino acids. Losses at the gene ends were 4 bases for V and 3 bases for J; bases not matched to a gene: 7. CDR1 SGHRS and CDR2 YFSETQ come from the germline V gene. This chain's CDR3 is CASSRGLAGGRTDTQYF. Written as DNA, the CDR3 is TGCGCCAGCAGCAGAGGACTAGCGGGAGGAAGGACAGATACGCAGTATTTT. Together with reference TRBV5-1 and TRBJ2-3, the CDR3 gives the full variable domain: KAGVTQTPRYLIKTRGQQVTLSCSPISGHRSVSWYQQTPGQGLQFLFEYFSETQRNKGNFPGRFSGRQFSNSRSEMNVSTLELGDSALYLCASSRGLAGGRTDTQYFGPGTRLTVL.